The 23 T cell receptor beta chains in this list originate from one sample, sequenced in a study of cytomegalovirus exposure and HLA in healthy donors. The PCR made use of 60 Vbeta and 13 Jbeta primers. The data were produced by immunoSEQ multiplex PCR, yet TCRdb's version contains in-frame clones alone and is incomplete. The sample includes some 90,000 clones, approximately 71% of them seen just once. The sample consisted of PBMCs. The receptors derive from a man aged 50-59 years in good health and CMV-seronegative.

This chain connects TRBV4-1 to TRBJ1-2; tentatively, D is TRBD1 (6 bases). This CDR3 has 14 residues. Germline V lookup: CDR1 MGHRA, CDR2 YSYEKL. V dropped 0 bases and J dropped 2 bases, with 7 bases sitting between them. The CDR3 nucleotides are TGCGCCAGCAGCCAAGAAACAGGGAACTATGGCTACACCTTC. Encoded protein: CASSQETGNYGYTF.

This chain links TRBV6-4 with TRBJ2-1, with D maybe TRBD1 (6 bases). The V gene's germline CDR1 is MRHNA and CDR2 SNTAGT. V shed 5 bases and J shed 0 bases, with 14 bases lying between them. The CDR3 sequence is 16 residues long. The chain's CDR3 is CASSLFTGSSYNEQFF. CDR3 coding DNA: TGTGCCAGCAGTCTCTTCACAGGGAGCTCCTACAATGAGCAGTTCTTC.

This chain links TRBV13 with TRBJ1-4, with D possibly matching TRBD1 (5 bases). Germline lookup yields CDR1 PRHDT and CDR2 FYEKMQ (reference sequence). Deletions cut 5 bases from V and 5 bases from J, with 24 bases between. CDR3 length: 18 residues. The CDR3 spells CASSGARDDGIQNEKLFF. In DNA form, the CDR3 reads TGTGCCAGCAGCGGGGCACGCGACGATGGAATCCAGAATGAAAAACTGTTTTTT.

This clone has just a few counts. The chain employs TRBV5-1 and TRBJ2-2; D might be TRBD1 (5 bases). The ends were cut back, 1 base at V and 5 bases at J, with 12 bases in the middle. The CDR3 covers 15 residues. CDR1 and CDR2 from the germline V gene are SGHRS and YFSETQ. The CDR3 sequence is CASSLTAGLTGELFF. CDR3 DNA: TGCGCCAGCAGCTTGACGGCAGGGCTAACCGGGGAGCTGTTTTTT.

V is TRBV9 and J is TRBJ1-6, with 7 bases identical to TRBD1. Losses at the gene ends were 4 bases for V and 4 bases for J; bases not matched to a gene: 2. This CDR3 contains 14 residues. Germline values: CDR1 SGDLS, CDR2 YYNGEE. The CDR3 loop reads CASSTGQYNSPLHF. CDR3 coding DNA: TGTGCCAGCAGCACGGGACAGTATAATTCACCCCTCCACTTT.

The chain joins TRBV11-1 to TRBJ1-2; TRBD1 aligns across 9 bases. The CDR3 spans 14 residues. V gave up 5 bases and J gave up 12 bases; unmatched junction bases: 13. Germline V gene data show CDR1 as SGHAT and CDR2 as FQDESV (reference sequence). CDR3 sequence (DNA): TGTGCCAGCAGCCCGCGGACAGGGGCCAATGGGGACACCTTC. Translation gives CASSPRTGANGDTF.

V gene TRBV2 combines with J gene TRBJ2-5; 8 bases are shared with TRBD1. Germline CDR1 and CDR2: SNHLY and FYNNEI. The trim removed 6 bases at V and 3 bases at J, leaving 9 bases unmatched. The CDR3 extends over 15 amino acids. The CDR3 DNA sequence: TGTGCCAGCAGGCGAGCGGACAGGGTTAAAGAGACCCAGTACTTC. Translation gives CASRRADRVKETQYF. Full variable domain (rest looked up from reference TRBV2 and TRBJ2-5): EPEVTQTPSHQVTQMGQEVILRCVPISNHLYFYWYRQILGQKVEFLVSFYNNEISEKSEIFDDQFSVERPDGSNFTLKIRSTKLEDSAMYFCASRRADRVKETQYFGPGTRLLVL.

In the case of this clone: At one end the junction does not follow the germline gene, possibly because of a read error. CDR3 region: CASSAGRTTGISTDTQYF. The CDR3 region has the DNA TGTGCCTCGAGTGCGGGAAGAACCACTGGTATAAGCACAGATACGCAGTATTTT. The chain joins TRBV30 to TRBJ2-3, with D possibly matching TRBD2 (6 bases). The CDR3 has 18 residues. Per germline, CDR1 GTSNPN and CDR2 SVGIG (reference sequence).

V usage is TRBV7-2 and J usage is TRBJ2-7; D remains ambiguous. From germline, CDR1 is SGHTA and CDR2 FQGNSA. The germline V and J ends were trimmed by 5 bases and 3 bases, with 23 bases remaining between them. This CDR3 region has 17 residues. The CDR3 loop is CASSGAWVGSGNYEQYF. Written as DNA, the CDR3 is TGTGCCAGCAGCGGAGCCTGGGTGGGTTCCGGCAACTACGAGCAGTACTTC.

This chain uses TRBV7-6 with TRBJ1-2; tentatively, D is TRBD1 (5 bases). V dropped 2 bases and J dropped 3 bases, with 10 bases sitting between them. Germline assignment: CDR1 SGHVS and CDR2 FNYEAQ. This CDR3 spans 14 amino acids. Here the CDR3 reads CASSLTGGDYGYTF. CDR3 bases: TGTGCCAGCAGCTTAACCGGGGGTGACTATGGCTACACCTTC.

The gene calls are TRBV9 and TRBJ2-1, with a tentative D call TRBD2 (6 bases). Looked up from germline, CDR1 is SGDLS and CDR2 is YYNGEE. The CDR3 totals 13 residues. Trimming stripped 1 base from V and 6 bases from J, with 8 bases between. The DNA for the CDR3 is TGTGCCAGCAGCGTACCGGGACTCAATGAGCAGTTCTTC. Its protein is CASSVPGLNEQFF.

This chain joins TRBV7-3 and TRBJ1-4; D ambiguous. Germline CDR1 SGHTA, CDR2 FQGTGA. Trimming stripped 1 base from V and 6 bases from J, with 12 bases between. There are 15 residues in the CDR3. CDR3 DNA: TGTGCCAGCAGCTTAAAGGGAGGATTTGATGAAAAACTGTTTTTT. Translating it yields CASSLKGGFDEKLFF.

The chain carries TRBV19 and TRBJ1-1; weak D call: TRBD1 (6 bases). The CDR3 spans 13 residues. Germline V lookup: CDR1 LNHDA, CDR2 SQIVND (reference sequence). Trimming took off 11 bases at V and 1 base at J, with 14 bases between the two ends. CDR3 amino acids: CAVIGQPNTEAFF. The CDR3 DNA reads TGTGCCGTAATAGGACAGCCGAACACTGAAGCTTTCTTT.

V gene TRBV5-4 combines with J gene TRBJ1-2; D is possibly TRBD1 (6 bases). The germline CDR1 and CDR2 sequences are SGHNT and YYREEE (reference sequence). The CDR3 runs 14 residues. The ends were cut back, 3 bases at V and 4 bases at J, with 13 bases in the middle. CDR3 amino acids: CASSSYRDIYGYTF. In DNA form, the CDR3 reads TGTGCCAGCAGCTCTTACCGGGACATCTATGGCTACACCTTC.

This clone was counted only a few times. V and J are TRBV9 and TRBJ2-1; no firm D call. Germline V gene data show CDR1 as SGDLS and CDR2 as YYNGEE. CDR3 size: 14 residues. Trimming cost V 1 base and J 2 bases, with 7 bases left between them. This CDR3 reads CASSVTSTYNEQFF. The CDR3 nucleotides read TGTGCCAGCAGCGTAACATCCACCTACAATGAGCAGTTCTTC.

V and J are TRBV5-4 and TRBJ2-5; 7 bases fit TRBD2. V gave up 4 bases and J gave up 5 bases; unmatched junction bases: 5. Germline values: CDR1 SGHNT, CDR2 YYREEE (reference sequence). There are 13 residues in the CDR3. The CDR3 DNA reads as TGTGCCAGCAGCAGGACTAGTCGGGAGACCCAGTACTTC. It translates to CASSRTSRETQYF. The complete variable domain, with remaining parts taken from reference TRBV5-4 and TRBJ2-5, reads ETGVTQSPTHLIKTRGQQVTLRCSSQSGHNTVSWYQQALGQGPQFIFQYYREEENGRGNFPPRFSGLQFPNYSSELNVNALELDDSALYLCASSRTSRETQYFGPGTRLLVL.

The chain couples TRBV7-2 to TRBJ1-4, with TRBD1 as a possible D gene (6 bases). Trimming stripped 5 bases from V and 3 bases from J, with 13 bases between. Per germline, CDR1 SGHTA and CDR2 FQGNSA. CDR3 length equals 15 residues. The DNA for the CDR3 is TGTGCCAGCAGCCGATACAGGGCAGCTAATGAAAAACTGTTTTTT. As protein: CASSRYRAANEKLFF.

This clone was counted between two and nine times. This chain connects TRBV10-3 to TRBJ2-1, with 7 bases lining up with TRBD1. Germline CDR1 ENHRY, CDR2 SYGVKD. V gave up 6 bases and J gave up 4 bases; unmatched junction bases: 9. The CDR3 runs 15 residues. CDR3 region: CAIRTPRQGYNEQFF. In DNA, the CDR3 is TGTGCCATCAGGACTCCGAGACAGGGATACAATGAGCAGTTCTTC.

The J gene is TRBJ2-1, the V gene TRBV30; 11 positions agree with TRBD2. J gave up 3 bases and V 5 bases, and 12 bases lay outside the gene matches. The CDR3 spans 17 residues. Germline V gene data show CDR1 as GTSNPN and CDR2 as SVGIG (reference sequence). CDR3 loop: CAWLSLAGGINYNEQFF. The DNA of the CDR3 is TGTGCCTGGTTGTCCCTAGCGGGAGGTATTAACTACAATGAGCAGTTCTTC.

The chain is built from TRBV4-2 and TRBJ1-3, with 7 bases that match TRBD1. This CDR3 is built from 16 residues. The junction had 2 bases not matched to a gene; V was cut back by 0 bases and J by 0 bases. CDR1 LGHNA and CDR2 YNFKEQ come from the germline V gene. CDR3 DNA: TGTGCCAGCAGCCAAGAGGACAGGCTCTCTGGAAACACCATATATTTT. Protein sequence: CASSQEDRLSGNTIYF.

J is TRBJ2-3 and V is TRBV4-1; D is perhaps TRBD1 (5 bases). This CDR3 is built from 15 residues. The V end lost 0 bases, the J end lost 3 bases, and 10 bases lay between the germline ends. Germline V gene lookup returns CDR1 MGHRA and CDR2 YSYEKL. The CDR3 reads CASSQEIGETDTQYF. CDR3 coding DNA: TGCGCCAGCAGCCAAGAGATAGGGGAAACAGATACGCAGTATTTT.

V gene TRBV2 combines with J gene TRBJ2-1; D is possibly TRBD2 (6 bases). Germline lookup yields CDR1 SNHLY and CDR2 FYNNEI. Trimming took off 2 bases at V and 3 bases at J, with 11 bases between the two ends. The CDR3 sequence is 15 residues long. CDR3 protein: CASSEIAGSYNEQFF. CDR3 coding DNA: TGTGCCAGCAGTGAAATTGCGGGAAGCTACAATGAGCAGTTCTTC.

The chain couples TRBV7-2 to TRBJ2-5; a possible D gene is TRBD2 (6 bases). CDR1 is SGHTA, CDR2 FQGNSA, per germline. The CDR3 runs to 13 residues. Trimming took 5 bases from V and 1 from J, leaving 8 bases between them. The CDR3 protein is CASSRGIQETQYF. DNA for the CDR3: TGTGCCAGCAGCCGGGGGATCCAAGAGACCCAGTACTTC.